The rows below give T cell receptor beta chains drawn from one sample of a study of healthy donors' naive CD4 and CD8 T cells. Each CDR3 protein gets one entry after TCRdb re-called the reads with MiXCR. Among 150,000 to 200,000 distinct CDR3 sequences, about 76% were seen once, and the ten largest hold roughly 2.3%. Source material: naive CD4+ and CD8+ T cells sorted from blood, pooled from several donors. These receptors came from a pool of human donors in good health; the sample pools cells from several healthy donors. CDR3s include the opening cysteine and the closing phenylalanine or tryptophan. A D gene is named only where the DNA matches it firmly. Clone size is shown for a subset of rows, as once, few, many or a class of expanded clone.

d_call	v_call	clone_size	cdr3_length	j_call	cdr3_nt	cdr3_aa
-	TRBV7-6	medium-sized	13	TRBJ2-7	TGTGCCAGCAGCCCCGGGCCCAACTACGAGCAGTACTTC	CASSPGPNYEQYF
TRBD1	TRBV6-5	-	14	TRBJ2-7	TGTGCCAGCAGTTATGGGACAGCCTCCTACGAGCAGTACTTC	CASSYGTASYEQYF
-	TRBV27	few	16	TRBJ1-2	TGTGCCAGCAGTTTAAATGTACAGGGTAGTGGTAGTGGCTACACCTTC	CASSLNVQGSGSGYTF
-	TRBV20-1	-	12	TRBJ2-1	TGCAGTGCTCCGGACTGGTCCAATGAGCAGTTCTTC	CSAPDWSNEQFF
TRBD1	TRBV20-1	-	13	TRBJ2-1	TGCAGTGCTTCTCCGGGACAGGACAATGAGCAGTTCTTC	CSASPGQDNEQFF
-	TRBV7-8	few	16	TRBJ2-5	TGTGCCAGCAGCTTAGTACAGGGTGGTTGGCAAGAGACCCAGTACTTC	CASSLVQGGWQETQYF
-	TRBV5-5	-	13	TRBJ2-1	TGTGCCAGCAGCTCTGGACTTTCGGCTGAGCAGTTCTTC	CASSSGLSAEQFF
-	TRBV19	-	15	TRBJ1-1	TGTGCCAGTAGTATTAACCGACGCTCGAACACTGAAGCTTTCTTT	CASSINRRSNTEAFF
-	TRBV4-3	-	15	TRBJ1-1	TGCGCCAGCAGCCAAGGGTCGGGGAGCGGAACTGAAGCTTTCTTT	CASSQGSGSGTEAFF
TRBD1	TRBV28	-	16	TRBJ1-2	TGTGCCAGCAGCCCTAATCCGGGACAGTTTAACTATGGCTACACCTTC	CASSPNPGQFNYGYTF
-	TRBV29-1	few	13	TRBJ1-2	TGCAGCGTGTCAAGGGGCGCAGACTATGGCTACACCTTC	CSVSRGADYGYTF
TRBD2	TRBV7-8	-	14	TRBJ2-7	TGTGCCAGCAGTATAGCGGGCAGCATTTACGAGCAGTACTTC	CASSIAGSIYEQYF
TRBD1	TRBV19	-	13	TRBJ2-1	TGTGCCAGTCACGGGACAGGGCACAATGAGCAGTTCTTC	CASHGTGHNEQFF
-	TRBV20-1	once	13	TRBJ2-5	TGCAGTGCCCCACCGGTCGGCCAAGAGACCCAGTACTTC	CSAPPVGQETQYF
-	TRBV18	-	14	TRBJ2-3	TGTGCCAGCTCACGGGACATCATTCGGGATACGCAGTATTTT	CASSRDIIRDTQYF
-	TRBV29-1	-	13	TRBJ2-5	TGCAGCGGGACCACGGGAGTGGGGGAGACCCAGTACTTC	CSGTTGVGETQYF
TRBD1	TRBV29-1	once	13	TRBJ2-3	TGCAGCGTTGGTGGGACAGCATGGCATACGCAGTATTTT	CSVGGTAWHTQYF